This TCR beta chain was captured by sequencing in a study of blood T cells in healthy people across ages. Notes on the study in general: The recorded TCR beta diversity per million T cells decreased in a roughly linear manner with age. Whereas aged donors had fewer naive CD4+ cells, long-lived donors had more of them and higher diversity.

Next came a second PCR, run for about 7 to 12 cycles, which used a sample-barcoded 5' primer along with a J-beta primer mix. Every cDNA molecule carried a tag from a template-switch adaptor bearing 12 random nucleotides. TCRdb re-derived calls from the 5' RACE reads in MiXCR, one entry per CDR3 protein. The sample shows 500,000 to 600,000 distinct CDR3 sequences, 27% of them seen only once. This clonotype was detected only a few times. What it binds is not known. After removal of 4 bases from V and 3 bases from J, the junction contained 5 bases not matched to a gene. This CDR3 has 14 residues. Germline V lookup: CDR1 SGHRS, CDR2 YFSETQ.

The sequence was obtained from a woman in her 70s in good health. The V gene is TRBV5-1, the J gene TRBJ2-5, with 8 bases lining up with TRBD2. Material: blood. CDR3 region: CASSHSGGKETQYF. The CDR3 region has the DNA TGCGCCAGCAGCCACAGCGGGGGTAAAGAGACCCAGTACTTC.